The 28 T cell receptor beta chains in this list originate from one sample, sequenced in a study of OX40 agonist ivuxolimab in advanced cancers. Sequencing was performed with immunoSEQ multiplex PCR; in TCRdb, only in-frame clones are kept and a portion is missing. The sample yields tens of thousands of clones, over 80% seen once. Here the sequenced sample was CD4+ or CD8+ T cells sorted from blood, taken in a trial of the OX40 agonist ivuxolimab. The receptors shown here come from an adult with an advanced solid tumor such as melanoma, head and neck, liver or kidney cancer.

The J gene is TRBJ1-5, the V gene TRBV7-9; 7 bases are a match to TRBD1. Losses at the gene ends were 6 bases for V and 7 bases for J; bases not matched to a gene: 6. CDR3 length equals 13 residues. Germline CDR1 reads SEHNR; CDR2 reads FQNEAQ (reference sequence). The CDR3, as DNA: TGTGCCAGCAGTCACAACAGGGGCCAGCCCCAGCATTTT. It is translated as CASSHNRGQPQHF.

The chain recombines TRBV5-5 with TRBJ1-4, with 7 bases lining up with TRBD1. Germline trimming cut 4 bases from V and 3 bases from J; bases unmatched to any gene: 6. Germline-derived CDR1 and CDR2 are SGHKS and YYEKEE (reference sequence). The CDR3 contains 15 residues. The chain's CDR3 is CASSTRDSSNEKLFF. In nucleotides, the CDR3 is TGTGCCAGCAGCACCAGGGACAGCTCTAATGAAAAACTGTTTTTT.

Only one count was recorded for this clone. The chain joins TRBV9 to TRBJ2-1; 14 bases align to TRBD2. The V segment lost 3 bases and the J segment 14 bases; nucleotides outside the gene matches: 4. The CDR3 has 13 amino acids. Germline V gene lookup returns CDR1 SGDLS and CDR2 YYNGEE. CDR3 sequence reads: CASSAVTSGGEFF. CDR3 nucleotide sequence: TGTGCCAGCAGCGCCGTGACTAGCGGGGGGGAGTTCTTC.

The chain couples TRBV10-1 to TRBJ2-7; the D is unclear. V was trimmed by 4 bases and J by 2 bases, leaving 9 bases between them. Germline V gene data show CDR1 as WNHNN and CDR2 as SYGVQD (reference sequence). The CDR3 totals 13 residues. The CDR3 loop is CASSVATPYEQYV. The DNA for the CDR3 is TGCGCCAGCAGTGTCGCGACACCCTACGAGCAGTACGTC.

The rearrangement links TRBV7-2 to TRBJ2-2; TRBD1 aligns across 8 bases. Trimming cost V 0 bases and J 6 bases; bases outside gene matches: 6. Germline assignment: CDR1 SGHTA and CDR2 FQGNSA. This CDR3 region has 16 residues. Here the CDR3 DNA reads TGTGCCAGCAGCTTAGCGAGGACAGGGAGTCCCGGGGAGCTGTTTTTT. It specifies CASSLARTGSPGELFF.

The CDR3 coding sequence is TGCGCCAGCAGCCACCTTGGGTCGGTTAGTGAGCAGTTCTTC. Translated, it gives CASSHLGSVSEQFF. The V and J genes are TRBV4-1 and TRBJ2-1; D unresolved. The ends were cut back, 3 bases at V and 9 bases at J, with 15 bases in the middle. Germline V gene lookup returns CDR1 MGHRA and CDR2 YSYEKL. The CDR3 extends over 14 amino acids.

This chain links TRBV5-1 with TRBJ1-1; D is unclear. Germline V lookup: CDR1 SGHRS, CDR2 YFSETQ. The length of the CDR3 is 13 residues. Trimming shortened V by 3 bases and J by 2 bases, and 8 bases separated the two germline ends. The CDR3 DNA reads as TGCGCCAGCAGCTACGGATATAACACTGAAGCTTTCTTT. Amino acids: CASSYGYNTEAFF.

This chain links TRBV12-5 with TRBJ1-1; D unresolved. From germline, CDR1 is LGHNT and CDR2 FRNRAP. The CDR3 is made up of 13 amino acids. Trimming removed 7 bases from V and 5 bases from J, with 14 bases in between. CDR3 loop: CASAKGTGTEAFF. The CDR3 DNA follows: TGTGCTAGTGCTAAAGGTACGGGGACTGAAGCTTTCTTT.

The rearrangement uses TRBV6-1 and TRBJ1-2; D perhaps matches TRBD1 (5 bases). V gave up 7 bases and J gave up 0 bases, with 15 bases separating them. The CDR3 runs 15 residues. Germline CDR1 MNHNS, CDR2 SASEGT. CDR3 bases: TGTGCCAGCAAACAGGAGATACTCACTAACTATGGCTACACCTTC. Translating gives CASKQEILTNYGYTF.

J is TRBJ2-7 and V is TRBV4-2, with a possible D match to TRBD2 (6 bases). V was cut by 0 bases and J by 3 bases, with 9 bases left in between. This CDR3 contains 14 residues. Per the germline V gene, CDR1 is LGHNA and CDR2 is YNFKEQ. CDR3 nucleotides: TGTGCCAGCAGCCAAGATCTCGGGGGCTACGAGCAGTACTTC. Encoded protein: CASSQDLGGYEQYF.

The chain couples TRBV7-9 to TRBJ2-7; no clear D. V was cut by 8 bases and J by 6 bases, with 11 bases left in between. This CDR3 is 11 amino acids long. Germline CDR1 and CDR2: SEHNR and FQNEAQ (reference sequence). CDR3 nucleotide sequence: TGTGCCAGCGCATACGGATCCGAGCAGTACTTC. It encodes CASAYGSEQYF.

The CDR3 DNA reads TGTGCCAGCAGCTTAGGAGTAGCGGGGCAATACGAGCAGTACGTC. Protein: CASSLGVAGQYEQYV. The chain joins TRBV7-6 to TRBJ2-7; 8 positions match TRBD2. Trimming took 1 base from V and 4 from J; bases not matched to a gene: 6. The CDR3 length is 15 residues. The germline V gene has CDR1 SGHVS and CDR2 FNYEAQ.

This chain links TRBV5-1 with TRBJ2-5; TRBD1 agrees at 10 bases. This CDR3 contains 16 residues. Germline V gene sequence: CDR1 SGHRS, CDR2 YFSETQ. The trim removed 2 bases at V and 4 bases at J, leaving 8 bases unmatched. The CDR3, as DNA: TGCGCCAGCAGCTTTCAGGTGGGACAGGGGCTAGAGACCCAGTACTTC. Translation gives CASSFQVGQGLETQYF. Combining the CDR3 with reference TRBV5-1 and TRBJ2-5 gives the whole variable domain KAGVTQTPRYLIKTRGQQVTLSCSPISGHRSVSWYQQTPGQGLQFLFEYFSETQRNKGNFPGRFSGRQFSNSRSEMNVSTLELGDSALYLCASSFQVGQGLETQYFGPGTRLLVL.

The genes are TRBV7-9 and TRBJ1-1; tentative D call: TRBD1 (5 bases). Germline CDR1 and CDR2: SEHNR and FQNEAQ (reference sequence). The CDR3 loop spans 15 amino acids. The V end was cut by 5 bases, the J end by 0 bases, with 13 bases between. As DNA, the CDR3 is TGTGCCAGCAGCCCCTTGGAGGGACTGAACACTGAAGCTTTCTTT. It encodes CASSPLEGLNTEAFF. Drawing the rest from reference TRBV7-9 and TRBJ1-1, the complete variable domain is DTGVSQNPRHKITKRGQNVTFRCDPISEHNRLYWYRQTLGQGPEFLTYFQNEAQLEKSRLLSDRFSAERPKGSFSTLEIQRTEQGDSAMYLCASSPLEGLNTEAFFGQGTRLTVV.

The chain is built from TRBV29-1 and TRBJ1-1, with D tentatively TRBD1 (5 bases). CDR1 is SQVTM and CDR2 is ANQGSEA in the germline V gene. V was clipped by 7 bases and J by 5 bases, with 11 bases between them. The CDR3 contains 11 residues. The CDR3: CSAGTGTEAFF. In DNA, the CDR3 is TGCAGCGCCGGGACGGGTACTGAAGCTTTCTTT.

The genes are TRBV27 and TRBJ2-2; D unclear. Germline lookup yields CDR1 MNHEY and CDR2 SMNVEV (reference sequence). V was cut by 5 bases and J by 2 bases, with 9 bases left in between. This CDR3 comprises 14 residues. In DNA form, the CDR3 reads TGTGCCAGCAGTCCGGTAGATAACACCGGGGAGCTGTTTTTT. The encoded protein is CASSPVDNTGELFF.

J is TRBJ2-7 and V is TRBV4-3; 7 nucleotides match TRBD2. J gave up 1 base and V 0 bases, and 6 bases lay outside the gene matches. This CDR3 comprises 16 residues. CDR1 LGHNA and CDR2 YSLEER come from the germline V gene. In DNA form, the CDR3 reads TGCGCCAGCAGCCAAGAGGATACAGCGGGATCCTACGAGCAGTACTTC. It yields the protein CASSQEDTAGSYEQYF.

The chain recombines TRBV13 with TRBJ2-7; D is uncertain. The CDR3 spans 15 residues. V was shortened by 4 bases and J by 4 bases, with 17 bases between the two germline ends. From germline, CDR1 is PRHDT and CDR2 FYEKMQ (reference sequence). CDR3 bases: TGTGCCAGCAGCTCCCACGCGATGGACCCATACGAGCAGTACGTC. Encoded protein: CASSSHAMDPYEQYV.

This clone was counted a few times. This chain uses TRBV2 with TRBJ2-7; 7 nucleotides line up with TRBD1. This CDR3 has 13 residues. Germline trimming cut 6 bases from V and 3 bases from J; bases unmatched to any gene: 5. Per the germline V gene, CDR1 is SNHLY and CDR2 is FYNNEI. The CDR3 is CASSWGQRYEQYV. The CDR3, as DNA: TGTGCCAGCAGCTGGGGACAGCGCTACGAGCAGTACGTC.

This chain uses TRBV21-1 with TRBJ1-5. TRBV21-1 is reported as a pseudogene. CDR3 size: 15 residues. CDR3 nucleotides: TGTGCCAGCAGCAGTCTAAAAGGGCTCAATCAGCCCCAGCATTTT. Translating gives CASSSLKGLNQPQHF.

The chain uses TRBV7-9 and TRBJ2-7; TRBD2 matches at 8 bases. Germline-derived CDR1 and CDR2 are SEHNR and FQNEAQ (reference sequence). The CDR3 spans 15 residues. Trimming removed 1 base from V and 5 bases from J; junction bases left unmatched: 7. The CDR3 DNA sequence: TGTGCCAGCAGCTTAGGCGCGGGAGGACTTGACGAGCAGTACTTC. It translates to CASSLGAGGLDEQYF.

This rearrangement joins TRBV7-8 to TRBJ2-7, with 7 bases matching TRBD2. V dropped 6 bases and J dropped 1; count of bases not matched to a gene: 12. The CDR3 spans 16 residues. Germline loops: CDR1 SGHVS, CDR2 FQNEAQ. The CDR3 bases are TGTGCCAGCAGTCTAAGGTCCCCTAGCGGATCCTACGAGCAGTACTTC. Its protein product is CASSLRSPSGSYEQYF.

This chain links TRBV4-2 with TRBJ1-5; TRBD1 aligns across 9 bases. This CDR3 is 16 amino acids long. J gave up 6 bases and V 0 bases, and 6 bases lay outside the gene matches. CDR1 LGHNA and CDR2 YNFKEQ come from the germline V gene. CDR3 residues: CASSQDLYRGLQPQHF. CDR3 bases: TGTGCCAGCAGCCAAGATCTTTACAGGGGGCTTCAGCCCCAGCATTTT.

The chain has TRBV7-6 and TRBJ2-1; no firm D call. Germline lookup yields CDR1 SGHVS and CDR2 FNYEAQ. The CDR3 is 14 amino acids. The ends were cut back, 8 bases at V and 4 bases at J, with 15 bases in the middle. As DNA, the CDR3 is TGTGCCAGCTCGGGTCTGAGTATGTACAATGAGCAGTTCTTC. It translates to CASSGLSMYNEQFF.

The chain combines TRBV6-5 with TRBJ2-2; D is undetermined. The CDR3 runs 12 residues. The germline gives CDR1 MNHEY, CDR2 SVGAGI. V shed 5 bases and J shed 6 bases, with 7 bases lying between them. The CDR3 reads CASSILPGELFF. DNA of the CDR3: TGTGCCAGCAGTATACTCCCCGGGGAGCTGTTTTTT.

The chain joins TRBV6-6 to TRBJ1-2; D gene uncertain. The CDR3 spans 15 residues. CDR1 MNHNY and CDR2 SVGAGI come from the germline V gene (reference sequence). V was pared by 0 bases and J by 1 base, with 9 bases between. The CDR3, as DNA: TGTGCCAGCAGTTACTCCGGCAGCTTTAACTATGGCTACACCTTC. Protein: CASSYSGSFNYGYTF.

This CDR3 reads CASRADRFNSPLHF. In nucleotides, the CDR3 is TGTGCCAGCAGAGCCGACAGGTTTAATTCACCCCTCCACTTT. The chain couples TRBV28 to TRBJ1-6; D is perhaps TRBD1 (6 bases). The germline V gene has CDR1 MDHEN and CDR2 SYDVKM. The CDR3 is made up of 14 amino acids. V lost 6 bases to trimming and J lost 6 bases, with 12 bases between them. The full variable domain, completed using reference TRBV28 and TRBJ1-6, is DVKVTQSSRYLVKRTGEKVFLECVQDMDHENMFWYRQDPGLGLRLIYFSYDVKMKEKGDIPEGYSVSREKKERFSLILESASTNQTSMYLCASRADRFNSPLHFGNGTRLTVT.

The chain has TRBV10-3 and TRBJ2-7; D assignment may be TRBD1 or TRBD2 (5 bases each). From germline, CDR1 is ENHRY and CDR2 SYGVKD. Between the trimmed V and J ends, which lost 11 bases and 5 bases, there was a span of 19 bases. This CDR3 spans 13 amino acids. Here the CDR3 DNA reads TGTGCCGCCGGGACCCCAGGTGGGGACGAGCAGTACGTC. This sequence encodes CAAGTPGGDEQYV.